One sample yielded the 7 T cell receptor beta chains listed below, sequenced in a study of blood T cell repertoires in COVID-19. This table comes from immunoSEQ multiplex PCR, and its TCRdb copy is limited to in-frame clones, with some not included. This sample carries about 37,000 clones, around 87% of them seen once, and the ten largest clones take around 57%. The sequenced sample was peripheral blood. These receptors were obtained from a man aged 70-80 years with acute or convalescent COVID-19.

The gene calls are TRBV10-3 and TRBJ1-1; D may be TRBD1 (6 bases). This CDR3 has 14 amino acids. CDR1 and CDR2 from the germline V gene are ENHRY and SYGVKD. V lost 6 bases, J lost 1 base, and 12 bases lay in between. CDR3 residues: CAIRRDIANTEAFF. In DNA, the CDR3 is TGTGCCATCAGGAGGGACATTGCGAACACTGAAGCTTTCTTT.

The chain links TRBV4-3 to TRBJ1-4; TRBD1 agrees at 7 bases. This CDR3 is 15 amino acids long. Losses at the gene ends were 3 bases for V and 8 bases for J; bases not matched to a gene: 9. Germline CDR1 is LGHNA and CDR2 is YSLEER. The CDR3 nucleotides read TGCGCCAGCAGCCACATCGACAGGGAGAAGGAAAAACTGTTTTTT. Protein product: CASSHIDREKEKLFF.

CDR3 nucleotides: TGCGCCAGCAGCTTGAACAGGGGAGTGGGCGGGGAGCTGTTTTTT. Its translation: CASSLNRGVGGELFF. The chain uses TRBV5-1 and TRBJ2-2; 7 bases are shared with TRBD1. The V gene end was trimmed by 1 base and the J gene end by 7 bases; junction bases not matched to a gene: 7. Germline V CDR1 and CDR2: SGHRS, YFSETQ. There are 15 residues in the CDR3.

The chain has TRBV4-2 and TRBJ2-5; D not resolved. V shed 6 bases and J shed 3 bases, with 17 bases lying between them. This CDR3 contains 15 residues. CDR1 is LGHNA and CDR2 is YNFKEQ in the germline V gene. CDR3 sequence reads: CASSRSLQREETQYF. The CDR3 region has the DNA TGTGCCAGCAGTAGGAGCCTCCAACGGGAAGAGACCCAGTACTTC.

The chain links TRBV18 to TRBJ1-6; tentatively, D is TRBD1 (5 bases). The germline gives CDR1 KGHSH, CDR2 LQKENI. The length of the CDR3 is 13 residues. Deletions cut 5 bases from V and 7 bases from J, with 9 bases between. CDR3 sequence reads: CASSRGGNSPLHF. CDR3 sequence (DNA): TGTGCCAGCTCAAGGGGTGGGAATTCACCCCTCCACTTT.

This clone was found once. This chain links TRBV7-2 with TRBJ2-1, with TRBD1 identical over 11 bases. Trimming at V came to 5 bases and at J to 7 bases, leaving 10 bases not matched to a gene. The germline V gene has CDR1 SGHTA and CDR2 FQGNSA. This CDR3 has 16 amino acids. CDR3 loop: CASSPAEGQGVNEQFF. In nucleotides, the CDR3 is TGTGCCAGCAGCCCCGCTGAGGGACAGGGGGTAAATGAGCAGTTCTTC.

The chain carries TRBV4-3 and TRBJ1-4, with 7 bases matching TRBD1. The germline gives CDR1 LGHNA, CDR2 YSLEER. The CDR3 loop spans 16 amino acids. V gave up 0 bases and J gave up 8 bases; unmatched junction bases: 9. The CDR3 here is CASSQDLNRGGEKLFF. The CDR3 DNA sequence: TGCGCCAGCAGCCAAGATCTGAACAGGGGTGGCGAAAAACTGTTTTTT.